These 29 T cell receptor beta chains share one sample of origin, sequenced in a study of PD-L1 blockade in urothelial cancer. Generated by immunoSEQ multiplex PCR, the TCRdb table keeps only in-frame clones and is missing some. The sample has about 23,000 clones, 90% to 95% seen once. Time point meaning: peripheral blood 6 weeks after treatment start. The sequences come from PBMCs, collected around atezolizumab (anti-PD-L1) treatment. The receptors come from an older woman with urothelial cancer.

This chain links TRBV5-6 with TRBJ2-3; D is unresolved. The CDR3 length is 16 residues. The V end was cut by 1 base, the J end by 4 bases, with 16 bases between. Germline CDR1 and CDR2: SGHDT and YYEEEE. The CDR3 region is CASSLNSPWSSDTQYF. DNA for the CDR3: TGTGCCAGCAGCTTGAACTCGCCTTGGAGTTCAGATACGCAGTATTTT.

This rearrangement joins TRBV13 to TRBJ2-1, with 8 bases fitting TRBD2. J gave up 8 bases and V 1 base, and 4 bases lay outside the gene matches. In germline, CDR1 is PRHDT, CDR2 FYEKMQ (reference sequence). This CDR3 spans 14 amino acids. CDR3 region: CASSLDGGAHEQFF. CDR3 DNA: TGTGCCAGCAGCTTAGACGGGGGGGCCCATGAGCAGTTCTTC.

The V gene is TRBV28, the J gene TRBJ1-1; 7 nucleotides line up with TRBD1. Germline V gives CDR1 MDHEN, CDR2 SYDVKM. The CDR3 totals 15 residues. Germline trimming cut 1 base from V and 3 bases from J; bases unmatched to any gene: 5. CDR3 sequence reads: CASSLLYRGDTEAFF. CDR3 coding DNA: TGTGCCAGCAGTTTATTGTACAGGGGTGACACTGAAGCTTTCTTT.

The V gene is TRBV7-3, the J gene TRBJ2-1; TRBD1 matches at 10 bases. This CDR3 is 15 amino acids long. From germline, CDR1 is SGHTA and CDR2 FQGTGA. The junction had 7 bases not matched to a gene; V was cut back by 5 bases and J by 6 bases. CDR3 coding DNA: TGTGCCAGCAGCCGCGGGACAGGGGATGGCAATGAGCAGTTCTTC. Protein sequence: CASSRGTGDGNEQFF.

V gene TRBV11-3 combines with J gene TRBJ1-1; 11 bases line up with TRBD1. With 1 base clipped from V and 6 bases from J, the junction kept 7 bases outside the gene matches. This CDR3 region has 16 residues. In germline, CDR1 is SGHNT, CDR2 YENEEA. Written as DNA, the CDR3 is TGTGCCAGCAGCTTAGGTGGGACAGGGGGTCGCGCTGAAGCTTTCTTT. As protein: CASSLGGTGGRAEAFF.

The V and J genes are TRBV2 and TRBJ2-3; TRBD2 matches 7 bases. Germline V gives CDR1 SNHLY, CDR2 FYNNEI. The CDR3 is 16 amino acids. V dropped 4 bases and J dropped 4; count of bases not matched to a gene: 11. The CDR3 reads CASSVERGGWSDTQYF. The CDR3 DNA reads TGTGCCAGCAGTGTGGAGAGGGGAGGGTGGTCAGATACGCAGTATTTT.

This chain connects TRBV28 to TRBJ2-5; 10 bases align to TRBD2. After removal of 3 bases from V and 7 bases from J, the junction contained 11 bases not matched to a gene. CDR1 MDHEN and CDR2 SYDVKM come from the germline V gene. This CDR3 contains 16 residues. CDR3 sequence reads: CASSFVASGSSGTQYF. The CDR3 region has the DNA TGTGCCAGCAGTTTCGTTGCTAGCGGGAGTAGTGGGACCCAGTACTTC.

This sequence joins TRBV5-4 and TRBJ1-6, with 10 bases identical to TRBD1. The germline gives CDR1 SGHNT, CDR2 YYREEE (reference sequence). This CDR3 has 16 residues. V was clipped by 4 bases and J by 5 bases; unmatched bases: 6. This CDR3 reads CASSPDRGRDNSPLHF. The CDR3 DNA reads TGTGCCAGCAGCCCAGACAGGGGGCGCGATAATTCACCCCTCCACTTT. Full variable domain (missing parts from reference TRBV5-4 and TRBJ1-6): ETGVTQSPTHLIKTRGQQVTLRCSSQSGHNTVSWYQQALGQGPQFIFQYYREEENGRGNFPPRFSGLQFPNYSSELNVNALELDDSALYLCASSPDRGRDNSPLHFGNGTRLTVT.

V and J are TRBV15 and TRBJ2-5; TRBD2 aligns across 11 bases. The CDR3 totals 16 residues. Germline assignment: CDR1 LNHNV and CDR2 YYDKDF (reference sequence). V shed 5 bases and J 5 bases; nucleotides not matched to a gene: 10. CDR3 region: CATSPFPGLAEETQYF. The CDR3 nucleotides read TGTGCCACCAGCCCGTTTCCGGGACTAGCGGAGGAGACCCAGTACTTC.

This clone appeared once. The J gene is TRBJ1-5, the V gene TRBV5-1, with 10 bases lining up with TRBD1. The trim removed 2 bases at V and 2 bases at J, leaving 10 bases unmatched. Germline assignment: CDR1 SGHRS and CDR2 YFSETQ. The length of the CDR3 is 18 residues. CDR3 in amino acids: CASSLGDRGPLGNQPQHF. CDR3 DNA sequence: TGCGCCAGCAGCTTAGGGGACAGGGGACCGCTGGGCAATCAGCCCCAGCATTTT.

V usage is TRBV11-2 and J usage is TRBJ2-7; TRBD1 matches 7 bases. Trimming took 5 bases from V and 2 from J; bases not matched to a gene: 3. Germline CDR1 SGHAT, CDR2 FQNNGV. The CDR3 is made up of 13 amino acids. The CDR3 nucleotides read TGTGCCAGCAGCAATGGACAGGCCTACGAGCAGTACTTC. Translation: CASSNGQAYEQYF.

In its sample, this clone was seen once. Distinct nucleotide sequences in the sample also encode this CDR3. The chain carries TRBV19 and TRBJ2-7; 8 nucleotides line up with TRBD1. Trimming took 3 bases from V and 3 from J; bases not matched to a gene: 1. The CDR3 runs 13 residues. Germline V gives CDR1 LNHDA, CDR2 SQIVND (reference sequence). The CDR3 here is CASSIGQGYEQYF. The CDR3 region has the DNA TGTGCCAGTAGTATCGGACAGGGCTACGAGCAGTACTTC.

CDR3 region: CATRAGVGTEAFF. The CDR3 nucleotides read TGTGCCACCCGAGCAGGGGTAGGAACTGAAGCTTTCTTT. The gene calls are TRBV10-3 and TRBJ1-1, with D possibly matching TRBD1 (6 bases). Trimming removed 10 bases from V and 5 bases from J, with 17 bases in between. Germline V gene lookup returns CDR1 ENHRY and CDR2 SYGVKD. The CDR3 is 13 amino acids.

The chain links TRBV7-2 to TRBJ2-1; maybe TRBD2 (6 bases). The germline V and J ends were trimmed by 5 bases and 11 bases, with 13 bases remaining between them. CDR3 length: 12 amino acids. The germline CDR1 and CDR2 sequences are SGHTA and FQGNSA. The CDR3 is CASSLNGGKQFF. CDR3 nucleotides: TGTGCCAGCAGCCTGAATGGAGGGAAGCAGTTCTTC.

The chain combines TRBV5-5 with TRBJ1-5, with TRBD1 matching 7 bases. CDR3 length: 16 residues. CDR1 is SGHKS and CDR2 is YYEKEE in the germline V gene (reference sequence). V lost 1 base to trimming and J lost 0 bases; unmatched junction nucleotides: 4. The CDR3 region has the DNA TGTGCCAGCAGCTTGAGGACAGGTCATAGCAATCAGCCCCAGCATTTT. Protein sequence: CASSLRTGHSNQPQHF.

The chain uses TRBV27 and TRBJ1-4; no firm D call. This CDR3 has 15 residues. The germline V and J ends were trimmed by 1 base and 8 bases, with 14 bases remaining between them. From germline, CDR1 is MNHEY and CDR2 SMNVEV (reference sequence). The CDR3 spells CASSLFAGFREKLFF. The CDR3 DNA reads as TGTGCCAGCAGTTTATTCGCAGGATTCCGGGAAAAACTGTTTTTT.

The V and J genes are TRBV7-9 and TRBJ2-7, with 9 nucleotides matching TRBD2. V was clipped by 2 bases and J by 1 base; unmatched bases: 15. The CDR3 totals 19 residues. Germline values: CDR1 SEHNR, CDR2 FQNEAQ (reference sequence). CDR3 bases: TGTGCCAGCAGCTTACCTCTTCGCGGGGGGGTTACGTCTTCCTACGAGCAGTACTTC. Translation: CASSLPLRGGVTSSYEQYF.

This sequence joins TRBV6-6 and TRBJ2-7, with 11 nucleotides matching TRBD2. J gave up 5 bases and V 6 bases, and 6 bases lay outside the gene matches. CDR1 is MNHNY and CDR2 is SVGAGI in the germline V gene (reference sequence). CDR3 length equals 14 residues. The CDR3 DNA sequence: TGTGCCAGCAGCCCGGGACTAGCGGATGACGAGCAGTACTTC. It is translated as CASSPGLADDEQYF.

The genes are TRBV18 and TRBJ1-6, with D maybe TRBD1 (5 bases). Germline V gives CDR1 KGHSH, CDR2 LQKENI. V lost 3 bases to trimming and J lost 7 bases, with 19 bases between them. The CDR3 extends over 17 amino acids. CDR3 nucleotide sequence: TGTGCCAGCTCACCGAGACAAATTTCAGGGCAAAATTCACCCCTCCACTTT. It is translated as CASSPRQISGQNSPLHF.

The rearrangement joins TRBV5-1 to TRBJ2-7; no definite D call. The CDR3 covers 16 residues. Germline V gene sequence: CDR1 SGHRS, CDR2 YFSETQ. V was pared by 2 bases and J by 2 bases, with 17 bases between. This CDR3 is CASSFGESYTPYEQYF. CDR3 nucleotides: TGCGCCAGCAGCTTTGGTGAGTCGTATACCCCCTACGAGCAGTACTTC. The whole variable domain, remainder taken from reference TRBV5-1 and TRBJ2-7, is KAGVTQTPRYLIKTRGQQVTLSCSPISGHRSVSWYQQTPGQGLQFLFEYFSETQRNKGNFPGRFSGRQFSNSRSEMNVSTLELGDSALYLCASSFGESYTPYEQYFGPGTRLTVT.

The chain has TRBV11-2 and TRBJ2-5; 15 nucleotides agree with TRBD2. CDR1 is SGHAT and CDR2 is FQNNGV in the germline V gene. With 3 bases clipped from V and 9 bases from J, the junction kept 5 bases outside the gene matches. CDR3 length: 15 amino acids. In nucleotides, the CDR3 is TGTGCCAGCAGCTTCATATGGACTAGCGGGAGGGCCCAGTACTTC. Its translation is CASSFIWTSGRAQYF. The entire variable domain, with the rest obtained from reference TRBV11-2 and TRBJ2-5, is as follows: EAGVAQSPRYKIIEKRQSVAFWCNPISGHATLYWYQQILGQGPKLLIQFQNNGVVDDSQLPKDRFSAERLKGVDSTLKIQPAKLEDSAVYLCASSFIWTSGRAQYFGPGTRLLVL.

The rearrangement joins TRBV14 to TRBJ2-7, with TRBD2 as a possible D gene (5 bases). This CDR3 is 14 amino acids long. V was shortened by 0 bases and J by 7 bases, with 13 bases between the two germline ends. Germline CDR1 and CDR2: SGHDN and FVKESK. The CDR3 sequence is CASSQDGLAREQYF. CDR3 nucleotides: TGTGCCAGCAGCCAAGATGGGTTAGCGCGGGAGCAGTACTTC.

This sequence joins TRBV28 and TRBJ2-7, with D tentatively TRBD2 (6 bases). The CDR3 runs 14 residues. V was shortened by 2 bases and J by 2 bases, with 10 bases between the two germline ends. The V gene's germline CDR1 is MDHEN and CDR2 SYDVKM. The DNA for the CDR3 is TGTGCCAGCAGTTTACAGGGACTTACCTACGAGCAGTACTTC. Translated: CASSLQGLTYEQYF.

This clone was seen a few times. CDR3 sequence: CASSRGTGVDQPQHF. The CDR3 region has the DNA TGTGCCAGCAGCCGCGGGACAGGGGTCGATCAGCCCCAGCATTTT. V and J are TRBV11-2 and TRBJ1-5, with 10 bases aligning to TRBD1. The CDR3 is 15 amino acids. The J segment lost 5 bases and the V segment lost 5 bases, leaving 6 bases of the junction unmatched. CDR1 and CDR2 (germline): SGHAT, FQNNGV.

The CDR3 DNA reads TGTGCCAGCAGCTTGGGGACGAGACAGGGAGGCACTGAAGCTTTCTTT. It codes for CASSLGTRQGGTEAFF. The chain recombines TRBV5-6 with TRBJ1-1; TRBD1 aligns across 7 bases. Germline trimming cut 0 bases from V and 4 bases from J; bases unmatched to any gene: 9. The germline CDR1 and CDR2 sequences are SGHDT and YYEEEE. The CDR3 is 16 amino acids.

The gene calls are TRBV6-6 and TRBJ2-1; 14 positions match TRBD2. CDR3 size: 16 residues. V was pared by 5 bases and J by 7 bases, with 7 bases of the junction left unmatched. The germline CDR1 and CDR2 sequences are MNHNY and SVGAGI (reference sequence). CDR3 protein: CASSPGLAGGRNEQFF. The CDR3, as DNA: TGTGCCAGCAGTCCTGGACTAGCGGGGGGAAGGAATGAGCAGTTCTTC.

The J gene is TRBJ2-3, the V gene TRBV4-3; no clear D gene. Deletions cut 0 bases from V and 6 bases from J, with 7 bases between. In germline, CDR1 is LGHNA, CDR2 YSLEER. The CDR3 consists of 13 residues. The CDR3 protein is CASSQDTPDTQYF. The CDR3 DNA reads TGCGCCAGCAGCCAAGATACACCGGATACGCAGTATTTT.

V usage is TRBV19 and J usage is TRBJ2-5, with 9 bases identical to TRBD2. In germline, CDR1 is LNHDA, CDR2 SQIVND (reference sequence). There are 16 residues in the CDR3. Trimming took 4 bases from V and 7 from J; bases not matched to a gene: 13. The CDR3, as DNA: TGTGCCAGTAGTACCCAAGGTTGGCTAGCGGGGCGGACCCAGTACTTC. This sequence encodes CASSTQGWLAGRTQYF. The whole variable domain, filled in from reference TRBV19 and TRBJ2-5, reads DGGITQSPKYLFRKEGQNVTLSCEQNLNHDAMYWYRQDPGQGLRLIYYSQIVNDFQKGDIAEGYSVSREKKESFPLTVTSAQKNPTAFYLCASSTQGWLAGRTQYFGPGTRLLVL.

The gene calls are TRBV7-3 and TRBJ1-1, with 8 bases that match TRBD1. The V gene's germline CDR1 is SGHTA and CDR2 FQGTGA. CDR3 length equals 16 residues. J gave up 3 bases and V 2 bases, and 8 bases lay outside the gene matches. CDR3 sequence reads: CASSLGQGAVDTEAFF. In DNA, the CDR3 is TGTGCCAGCAGCTTAGGGCAGGGGGCTGTCGACACTGAAGCTTTCTTT.